The 19 T cell receptor beta chains given below trace back to one sample, sequenced in a study of OX40 agonist ivuxolimab in advanced cancers. Sequencing used immunoSEQ multiplex PCR; TCRdb keeps in-frame clones, though not all of them. The profile shows some 80,000 clones, roughly 80% of them singletons. The specimen comprised CD4+ or CD8+ T cells sorted from blood, sampled in a trial of the OX40 agonist ivuxolimab. The receptors originated from an adult with an advanced solid tumor such as melanoma, head and neck, liver or kidney cancer.

As concerns this clone: The junction shows a germline mismatch at one end, possibly a read error. The chain has TRBV5-4 and TRBJ1-3; no reliable D call. The CDR3 covers 13 residues. The germline V gene has CDR1 SGHNT and CDR2 YYREEE (reference sequence). The CDR3 DNA reads TGTGCCAACAGCTTTGGCAGGTCGGACACCATATATTTT. It encodes CANSFGRSDTIYF.

The chain is built from TRBV25-1 and TRBJ2-3; D not certain. V gave up 2 bases and J gave up 0 bases, with 6 bases separating them. Per the germline V gene, CDR1 is MGHDK and CDR2 is SYGVNS. The length of the CDR3 is 14 residues. The DNA of the CDR3 is TGTGCCAGCAGTGAAGGTCCTAGCACAGATACGCAGTATTTT. Encoded protein: CASSEGPSTDTQYF.

This clone was detected only a few times. The chain carries TRBV6-4 and TRBJ1-2; D not certain. CDR1 and CDR2 (germline): MRHNA, SNTAGT. V lost 8 bases and J 1 base, leaving 5 bases between the germline ends. This CDR3 has 11 residues. The CDR3 DNA is TGTGCCAGCCGGAATAACTATGGCTACACCTTC. Translation gives CASRNNYGYTF.

The chain has TRBV19 and TRBJ1-1; D unclear. This CDR3 has 14 amino acids. Trimming left V 6 bases short and J 1 base short, with 12 bases between. Per germline, CDR1 LNHDA and CDR2 SQIVND (reference sequence). The CDR3 loop reads CASRSRQRNTEAFF. As DNA, the CDR3 is TGTGCCAGTAGATCAAGACAAAGGAACACTGAAGCTTTCTTT.

The J gene is TRBJ1-5, the V gene TRBV2, with 7 bases aligning to TRBD1. CDR3 size: 15 residues. J lost 4 bases, V lost 3 bases, and 6 bases had no gene match. Germline CDR1 and CDR2: SNHLY and FYNNEI. DNA for the CDR3: TGTGCCAGCAGTGACAGGGGGGCCCCTAATCAGCCCCAGCATTTT. Amino acid sequence: CASSDRGAPNQPQHF.

This clone is labeled medium-sized. The genes are TRBV6-5 and TRBJ2-2, with unresolved D. Per the germline V gene, CDR1 is MNHEY and CDR2 is SVGAGI. Trimming pared 7 bases from V and 2 bases from J, leaving 11 bases between. The CDR3 sequence is 14 residues long. Written as DNA, the CDR3 is TGTGCCAGCAAACCACGGCGTAACACCGGGGAGCTGTTTTTT. It encodes CASKPRRNTGELFF.

The chain recombines TRBV30 with TRBJ2-1, with 13 bases identical to TRBD2. Germline CDR1 GTSNPN, CDR2 SVGIG (reference sequence). The CDR3 has 14 amino acids. Trimming took 2 bases from V and 7 from J; bases not matched to a gene: 2. CDR3 region: CAWSWTSGGNEQFF. In DNA, the CDR3 is TGTGCCTGGAGTTGGACTAGCGGGGGAAATGAGCAGTTCTTC.

The chain couples TRBV9 to TRBJ1-3; D may be TRBD1 (5 bases). Germline V gene data show CDR1 as SGDLS and CDR2 as YYNGEE. There are 16 residues in the CDR3. V lost 2 bases and J 0 bases, leaving 12 bases between the germline ends. The CDR3 DNA sequence: TGTGCCAGCAGCGTCTCGGGACGTATCTCTGGAAACACCATATATTTT. Protein product: CASSVSGRISGNTIYF.

CDR3 coding DNA: TGTGCCAGCAGCCCCGGACAGAGTACTAATGAAAAACTGTTTTTT. Protein product: CASSPGQSTNEKLFF. The chain is built from TRBV6-5 and TRBJ1-4, with D possibly TRBD1 on 6 matching bases. V dropped 6 bases and J dropped 2 bases, with 13 bases sitting between them. The CDR3 loop spans 15 amino acids. The germline CDR1 and CDR2 sequences are MNHEY and SVGAGI.

The V and J genes are TRBV18 and TRBJ1-6; D call uncertain. Germline lookup yields CDR1 KGHSH and CDR2 LQKENI. The V end lost 2 bases, the J end lost 5 bases, and 10 bases lay between the germline ends. The CDR3 extends over 15 amino acids. The CDR3 protein is CASSPEGLHNSPLHF. Written as DNA, the CDR3 is TGTGCCAGCTCACCAGAGGGCCTTCATAATTCACCCCTCCACTTT.

The chain recombines TRBV18 with TRBJ1-1; D perhaps matches TRBD1 (5 bases). The CDR3 loop spans 17 amino acids. Looked up from germline, CDR1 is KGHSH and CDR2 is LQKENI. The V gene lost 1 base and the J gene lost 1 base, with 16 bases spanning the gap. The CDR3 sequence is CASSPRSQGTGNTEAFF. DNA of the CDR3: TGTGCCAGCTCACCACGCTCGCAGGGTACGGGGAACACTGAAGCTTTCTTT.

The chain couples TRBV6-1 to TRBJ1-1; perhaps TRBD1 as D (5 bases). The CDR3 is made up of 13 amino acids. Deletions cut 4 bases from V and 2 bases from J, with 8 bases between. The germline V gene has CDR1 MNHNS and CDR2 SASEGT. The CDR3 loop is CASSARDNTEAFF. The CDR3 DNA reads TGTGCCAGCAGTGCCAGGGACAACACTGAAGCTTTCTTT.

The gene calls are TRBV7-8 and TRBJ2-7; 7 positions agree with TRBD1. The CDR3 extends over 12 amino acids. V lost 5 bases, J lost 6 bases, and 4 bases stayed unmatched. Germline V gene sequence: CDR1 SGHVS, CDR2 FQNEAQ. The CDR3 region has the DNA TGTGCCAGCAGCCGACAGGGCGGCGAGCAGTACTTC. Its protein is CASSRQGGEQYF.

The gene calls are TRBV2 and TRBJ2-3; 10 bases align to TRBD1. Germline assignment: CDR1 SNHLY and CDR2 FYNNEI. This CDR3 is built from 17 residues. V was clipped by 5 bases and J by 1 base; unmatched bases: 9. CDR3 coding DNA: TGTGCCAGCAGTCGACAGGGGGCGGGTGTTGGCACAGATACGCAGTATTTT. Its translation is CASSRQGAGVGTDTQYF.

CDR3 in DNA: TGTGCCAGCAAAGACAGGGCCCCCAATGAGCAGTTCTTC. Translation gives CASKDRAPNEQFF. The rearrangement links TRBV11-2 to TRBJ2-1; 7 positions agree with TRBD1. Germline assignment: CDR1 SGHAT and CDR2 FQNNGV. The CDR3 extends over 13 amino acids. V gave up 7 bases and J gave up 6 bases; unmatched junction bases: 6.

This chain connects TRBV15 to TRBJ2-1; a possible D gene is TRBD1 (6 bases). This CDR3 region has 15 residues. V was trimmed by 1 base and J by 4 bases, leaving 11 bases between them. The germline V gene encodes CDR1 LNHNV and CDR2 YYDKDF (reference sequence). CDR3 sequence (DNA): TGTGCCACCAGCAGAGTTCCGGGACAATACAATGAGCAGTTCTTC. Translation gives CATSRVPGQYNEQFF.

The chain couples TRBV2 to TRBJ2-1; tentative D call: TRBD1 (5 bases). Germline-derived CDR1 and CDR2 are SNHLY and FYNNEI. The CDR3 runs 14 residues. Trimming shortened V by 6 bases and J by 8 bases, and 17 bases separated the two germline ends. The CDR3 DNA follows: TGTGCCAGCAGATGGACAAAGGGATCCGATGAGCAGTTCTTC. Translation gives CASRWTKGSDEQFF.

With respect to this clone: Relative to the germline gene, one junction end is altered; a read error may explain this. This chain joins TRBV3-1 (or the pseudogene TRBV3-2) and TRBJ1-2; no firm D call. Germline assignment: CDR1 LGHDT and CDR2 YNNKEL (reference sequence). CDR3 length equals 9 residues. The CDR3 bases are TGTGCCAGCAGCCCCAGTCCGGGTTTC. Amino acids: CASSPSPGF.

This chain joins TRBV5-6 and TRBJ2-5; D uncertain. With 3 bases removed from V and 4 bases from J, the gap between germline ends came to 4 bases. This CDR3 has 11 amino acids. Germline CDR1 is SGHDT and CDR2 is YYEEEE. The CDR3 is CASSYGETQYF. DNA of the CDR3: TGTGCCAGCAGCTACGGAGAGACCCAGTACTTC.